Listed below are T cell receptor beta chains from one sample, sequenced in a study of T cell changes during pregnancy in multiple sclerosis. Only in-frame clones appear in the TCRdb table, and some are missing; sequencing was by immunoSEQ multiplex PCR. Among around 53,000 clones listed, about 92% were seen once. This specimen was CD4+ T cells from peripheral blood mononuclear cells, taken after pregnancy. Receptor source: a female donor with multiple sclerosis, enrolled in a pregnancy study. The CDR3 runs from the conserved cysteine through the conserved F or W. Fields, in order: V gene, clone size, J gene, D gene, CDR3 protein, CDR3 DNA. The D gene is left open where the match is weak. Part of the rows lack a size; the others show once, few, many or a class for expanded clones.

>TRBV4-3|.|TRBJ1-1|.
CASSQDRRGQNEAFF
TGCGCCAGCAGCCAAGATAGGAGGGGCCAGAATGAAGCTTTCTTT
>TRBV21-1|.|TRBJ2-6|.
CASSQDRVPYSGANVLTF
TGTGCCAGCAGCCAGGACAGGGTGCCGTACTCTGGGGCCAACGTCCTGACTTTC
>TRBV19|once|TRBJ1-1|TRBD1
CASSRRQGFRLQAFF
TGTGCCAGTAGCCGGAGACAGGGTTTCCGCCTACAAGCTTTCTTT
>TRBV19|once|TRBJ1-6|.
CASSMSGLNSPLHF
TGTGCCAGTAGTATGTCAGGACTTAATTCACCCCTCCACTTT
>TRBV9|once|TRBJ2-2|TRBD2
CASSVSGGGGNTGELFF
TGTGCCAGCAGCGTTAGCGGGGGGGGCGGAAACACCGGGGAGCTGTTTTTT
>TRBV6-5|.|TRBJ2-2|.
CASSYFRGGKAGELFF
TGTGCCAGCAGTTACTTCCGCGGCGGCAAGGCCGGGGAGCTGTTTTTT
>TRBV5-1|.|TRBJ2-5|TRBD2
CASSWRTSGGAETQYF
TGCGCCAGCAGCTGGAGGACTAGCGGGGGGGCTGAGACCCAGTACTTC
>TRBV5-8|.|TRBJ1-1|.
CASSLLFSNTEAFF
TGTGCCAGCAGCTTGCTGTTCTCGAACACTGAAGCTTTCTTT
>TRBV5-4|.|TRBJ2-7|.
CASSPGSSYEQYF
TGTGCCAGCAGCCCCGGGAGCTCCTACGAGCAGTACTTC
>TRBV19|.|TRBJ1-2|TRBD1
CASTDRGRGGYTF
TGTGCCAGTACCGACAGGGGGCGAGGTGGCTACACCTTC
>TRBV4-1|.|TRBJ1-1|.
CASSQRTRGGTEAFF
TGCGCCAGCAGCCAAAGGACCCGGGGGGGCACTGAAGCTTTCTTT
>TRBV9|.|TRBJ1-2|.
CASSGRQQGYTF
TGTGCCAGCAGCGGACGACAGCAAGGCTACACCTTC
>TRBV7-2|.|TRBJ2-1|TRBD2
CASRGGLAGAYNEQFF
TGTGCCAGCAGGGGGGGATTAGCGGGGGCTTACAATGAGCAGTTCTTC